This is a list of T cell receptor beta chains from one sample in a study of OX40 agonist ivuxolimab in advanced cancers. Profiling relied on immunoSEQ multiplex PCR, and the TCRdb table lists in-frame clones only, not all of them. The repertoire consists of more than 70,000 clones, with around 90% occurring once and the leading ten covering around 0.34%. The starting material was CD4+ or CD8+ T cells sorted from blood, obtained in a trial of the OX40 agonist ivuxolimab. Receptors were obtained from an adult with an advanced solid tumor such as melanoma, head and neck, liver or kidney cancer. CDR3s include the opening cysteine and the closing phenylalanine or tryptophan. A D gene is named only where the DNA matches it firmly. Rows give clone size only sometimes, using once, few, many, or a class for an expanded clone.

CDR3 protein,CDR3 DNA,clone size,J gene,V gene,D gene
CASSLGTGIYNEQFF,TGTGCCAGCAGCTTAGGGACAGGGATATACAATGAGCAGTTCTTC,.,TRBJ2-1,TRBV7-6,TRBD1
CATSRSPGAGETQYF,TGTGCCACCAGCAGATCCCCGGGGGCGGGAGAGACCCAGTACTTC,.,TRBJ2-5,TRBV15,.
CASRDRGLPRSWTDTQYF,TGTGCCAGCCGGGACAGGGGGCTCCCTAGGAGTTGGACAGATACGCAGTATTTT,.,TRBJ2-3,TRBV21-1,.
CASSDVYYGYTF,TGTGCCAGTAGCGACGTATACTATGGCTACACCTTC,.,TRBJ1-2,TRBV19,.
CASSSGGTWPGETQYF,TGTGCCAGTAGTAGTGGCGGGACTTGGCCTGGGGAGACCCAGTACTTC,.,TRBJ2-5,TRBV19,.
CASSQDGSGSYEQYF,TGTGCCAGCAGCCAAGATGGTAGCGGGAGCTACGAGCAGTACTTC,.,TRBJ2-7,TRBV4-2,TRBD2
CASSSTDTQYF,TGTGCCAGCAGCAGCACAGATACGCAGTATTTT,.,TRBJ2-3,TRBV7-2,.
CASSLLGGRVTDTQYF,TGTGCCAGCAGTTTATTAGGCGGGAGAGTCACAGATACGCAGTATTTT,once,TRBJ2-3,TRBV27,TRBD2
CASSPTGQNYGYTF,TGTGCCAGCAGCCCAACGGGACAGAACTATGGCTACACCTTC,.,TRBJ1-2,TRBV9,TRBD1
CASSLGQGFNQPQHF,TGCGCCAGCAGCTTGGGGCAGGGCTTCAATCAGCCCCAGCATTTT,.,TRBJ1-5,TRBV5-1,.
CASSELGTRLAGELFF,TGTGCCAGCAGTGAATTGGGGACAAGACTAGCCGGGGAGCTGTTTTTT,.,TRBJ2-2,TRBV2,.
CASSNQYEQYF,TGTGCCAGTAGTAACCAGTACGAGCAGTACTTC,.,TRBJ2-7,TRBV19,.
CASSYSGAVREKLFF,TGTGCCAGCAGTTACTCGGGAGCCGTGCGTGAAAAACTGTTTTTT,.,TRBJ1-4,TRBV6-5,.
CSVGPMANTGELFF,TGCAGCGTAGGACCGATGGCGAACACCGGGGAGCTGTTTTTT,.,TRBJ2-2,TRBV29-1,.
CASSLVDASEQFF,TGCGCCAGCAGCTTGGTCGACGCGAGCGAGCAGTTCTTC,.,TRBJ2-1,TRBV5-1,.
CASSLRQGYNEQFF,TGTGCCAGCAGCTTGAGACAGGGGTACAATGAGCAGTTCTTC,.,TRBJ2-1,TRBV11-2,TRBD1
CASSLGLQGSGTQYF,TGTGCCAGCAGCTTAGGTTTACAGGGATCGGGTACGCAGTATTTT,.,TRBJ2-3,TRBV13,.
CASSQTSGGDTQYF,TGTGCCAGCAGCCAAACTAGCGGAGGAGATACGCAGTATTTT,few,TRBJ2-3,TRBV9,TRBD2
CASSIGTGVNYGYTF,TGTGCCAGCAGCATCGGGACAGGGGTTAACTATGGCTACACCTTC,.,TRBJ1-2,TRBV7-2,TRBD1
CAWTRRGLSYNEQFF,TGTGCCTGGACGAGGCGGGGTCTGTCCTACAATGAGCAGTTCTTC,.,TRBJ2-1,TRBV30,.
CASSLRTGFAFF,TGTGCCAGCAGCTTAAGGACAGGGTTCGCTTTCTTT,.,TRBJ1-1,TRBV7-2,TRBD1
CASSFRRVLNTGELFF,TGTGCCAGCAGCTTCAGGAGGGTTCTGAACACCGGGGAGCTGTTTTTT,.,TRBJ2-2,TRBV7-8,.
CASSQGSGGGTDTQYF,TGTGCCAGCAGCCAGGGGAGCGGGGGCGGCACAGATACGCAGTATTTT,.,TRBJ2-3,TRBV4-2,TRBD2
CASSRQTQQSGYTF,TGCGCCAGCAGCCGCCAGACCCAACAGAGCGGCTACACCTTC,.,TRBJ1-2,TRBV23-1,.
CASSLTLSYEQYF,TGTGCCAGCAGCCTCACCCTATCCTACGAGCAGTACTTC,.,TRBJ2-7,TRBV13,.
CASSPLPGQGNEKLFF,TGTGCCAGCTCACCTCTTCCGGGACAGGGGAATGAAAAACTGTTTTTT,.,TRBJ1-4,TRBV18,TRBD1
CASSLINEQFF,TGTGCCAGCAGTTTGATCAATGAGCAGTTCTTC,.,TRBJ2-1,TRBV28,.
CASSPPGGLAGETQYF,TGTGCCAGCTCACCACCGGGGGGACTAGCGGGAGAGACCCAGTACTTC,.,TRBJ2-5,TRBV18,TRBD2
CASSRGQGVDEQYF,TGCGCCAGCAGCAGGGGACAGGGGGTCGACGAGCAGTACTTC,.,TRBJ2-7,TRBV5-1,TRBD1
CASSLIGASGSYEQYF,TGTGCCAGCAGCTTGATTGGGGCTAGCGGCTCCTACGAGCAGTACTTC,.,TRBJ2-7,TRBV5-6,TRBD2
CASSLGVAGSHNEQFF,TGTGCCAGCAGCTTAGGAGTAGCGGGGTCCCACAATGAGCAGTTCTTC,.,TRBJ2-1,TRBV7-9,TRBD2
CASNIDSTNEKLFF,TGTGCCAGCAACATTGACTCAACTAATGAAAAACTGTTTTTT,.,TRBJ1-4,TRBV6-6,.
CASRELAGTNEQFF,TGTGCCAGCAGGGAACTAGCGGGCACCAATGAGCAGTTCTTC,.,TRBJ2-1,TRBV28,TRBD2
CASSSRGPPANVLTF,TGTGCCAGCAGCTCCCGGGGACCGCCGGCCAACGTCCTGACTTTC,.,TRBJ2-6,TRBV7-3,.
CASPGLAGRDSADTQYF,TGTGCCAGCCCCGGACTAGCGGGAAGGGATAGCGCAGATACGCAGTATTTT,.,TRBJ2-3,TRBV11-2,TRBD2
CASSLDIDSTDTQYF,TGTGCCAGCAGCTTAGATATCGATAGCACAGATACGCAGTATTTT,.,TRBJ2-3,TRBV11-2,.
CASSFGDSSGNTIYF,TGCGCCAGCAGCTTTGGAGACAGCTCTGGAAACACCATATATTTT,.,TRBJ1-3,TRBV5-1,.
CAWSRDGRAGELFF,TGTGCCTGGAGTAGGGACGGGAGGGCCGGGGAGCTGTTTTTT,few,TRBJ2-2,TRBV30,TRBD2
CASSLGGQGVSTEAFF,TGTGCCAGCAGTTTAGGTGGACAGGGAGTTTCCACTGAAGCTTTCTTT,.,TRBJ1-1,TRBV27,TRBD1
CASRGGRNEQFF,TGTGCCAGCAGGGGGGGGAGGAATGAGCAGTTCTTC,.,TRBJ2-1,TRBV6-5,TRBD2
CASSLTDYGYTF,TGCGCCAGCAGCTTGACGGACTATGGCTACACCTTC,.,TRBJ1-2,TRBV5-1,.
CASSMGQGRVNQPQHF,TGTGCCAGTAGTATGGGACAGGGACGAGTCAATCAGCCCCAGCATTTT,.,TRBJ1-5,TRBV19,TRBD1
CASSPIRASDSPQHF,TGTGCCAGCTCACCAATTCGGGCCTCGGACAGCCCCCAGCATTTT,.,TRBJ1-5,TRBV18,.
CASSLRSGANTEAFF,TGTGCCAGCAGCTTAAGGTCAGGGGCGAACACTGAAGCTTTCTTT,.,TRBJ1-1,TRBV7-9,.
CASSFALAVSQYF,TGTGCCAGCAGTTTCGCACTAGCGGTCTCACAGTACTTC,.,TRBJ2-7,TRBV28,TRBD2
CASRGAYEQYF,TGTGCCAGCCGAGGGGCCTACGAGCAGTACTTC,.,TRBJ2-7,TRBV2,.
CASSEPSVSYEQYF,TGCGCCAGCAGTGAGCCTAGCGTCTCCTACGAGCAGTACTTC,.,TRBJ2-7,TRBV10-2,.
CASSPGTLVYEQYF,TGCGCCAGCAGCCCTGGGACTCTGGTGTACGAGCAGTACTTC,.,TRBJ2-7,TRBV5-1,.